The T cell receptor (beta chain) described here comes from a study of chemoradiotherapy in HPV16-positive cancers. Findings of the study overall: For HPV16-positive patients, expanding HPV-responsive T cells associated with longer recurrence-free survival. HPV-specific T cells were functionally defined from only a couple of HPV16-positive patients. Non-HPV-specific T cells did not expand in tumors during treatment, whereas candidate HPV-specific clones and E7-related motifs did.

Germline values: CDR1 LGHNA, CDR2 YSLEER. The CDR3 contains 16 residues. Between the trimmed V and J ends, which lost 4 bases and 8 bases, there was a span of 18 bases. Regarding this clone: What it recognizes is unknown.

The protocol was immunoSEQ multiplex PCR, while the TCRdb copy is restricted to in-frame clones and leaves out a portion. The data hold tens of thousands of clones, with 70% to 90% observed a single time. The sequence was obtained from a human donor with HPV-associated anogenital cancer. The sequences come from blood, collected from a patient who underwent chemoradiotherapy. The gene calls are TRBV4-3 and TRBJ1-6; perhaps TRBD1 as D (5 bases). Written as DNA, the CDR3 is TGCGCCAGCAGCCCTGAGGCCAGGGCGGTTGATTCACCCCTCCACTTT. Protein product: CASSPEARAVDSPLHF.